Listed below are T cell receptor beta chains from one sample, sequenced in a study of blood T cell repertoires in COVID-19. Libraries were prepared by immunoSEQ multiplex PCR; TCRdb keeps only in-frame clonotypes and omits some of them. Altogether 190,000 or so clones are present, around 90% being singletons, with the ten largest covering about 2.6%. Input material: peripheral blood. The receptors were gathered from a man aged 35 to 55 with active or convalescent COVID-19. CDR3s include the opening cysteine and the closing phenylalanine or tryptophan. Fields, in order: J gene, V gene, clone size, D gene, CDR3 DNA, CDR3 protein. The D gene is left open where the match is weak. A row's size may be missing; if present it is once, few, many or a size class.

TRBJ1-5,TRBV4-1,once,TRBD1,TGCGCCAGCAGCCAAGACAGGGGGGAGCGTCAGCCCCAGCATTTT,CASSQDRGERQPQHF
TRBJ2-5,TRBV12-5,few,TRBD2,TGTGCTAGTGGTTTTACGGGACTAGGTCAAGAGACCCAGTACTTC,CASGFTGLGQETQYF
TRBJ1-2,TRBV5-1,.,.,TGCGCCAGCAGCGCCGGGACAACTAACTATGGCTACACCTTC,CASSAGTTNYGYTF
TRBJ2-1,TRBV12-5,.,.,TGTGCTAGTGGTACGCTGTTGGAGGGTGAGCAGTTCTTC,CASGTLLEGEQFF
TRBJ2-3,TRBV20-1,.,.,TGCAGTGCTACTATCACAGATACGCAGTATTTT,CSATITDTQYF
TRBJ2-5,TRBV6-6,.,TRBD1,TGTGCCAGCAGTCCGGGACAGGGGCCAGAGACCCAGTACTTC,CASSPGQGPETQYF
TRBJ2-1,TRBV7-3,once,.,TGTGCCAGCAGCCCGTCAGGTCTTTTGTCCTACAATGAGCAGTTCTTC,CASSPSGLLSYNEQFF
TRBJ2-7,TRBV9,.,TRBD2,TGTGCCAGCAGCCTACGGGGGGGCAGCTACGAGCAGTACTTC,CASSLRGGSYEQYF
TRBJ1-2,TRBV5-1,.,TRBD1,TGCGCCAGCAGCACCGCGGACAGGGCCGGCTTCGGCTACACCTTC,CASSTADRAGFGYTF
TRBJ2-1,TRBV18,.,TRBD2,TGTGCCAGCTCATCTGGGACTAGCGGGAACAATGAGCAGTTCTTC,CASSSGTSGNNEQFF
TRBJ2-2,TRBV15,.,.,TGTGCCACCAGCAGAGACCGGGAATACACCGGGGAGCTGTTTTTT,CATSRDREYTGELFF
TRBJ1-2,TRBV5-1,.,.,TGCGCCAGCAGCTTGGTTGCAGGGGATCAGGGCTACACCTTC,CASSLVAGDQGYTF
TRBJ2-1,TRBV7-9,.,TRBD1,TGTGCCAGCAGCTTACAGGGGGCGCGCAATGAGCAGTTCTTC,CASSLQGARNEQFF
TRBJ1-4,TRBV30,.,.,TGTGCCTGGACCGGACAGCCAAATGAAAAACTGTTTTTT,CAWTGQPNEKLFF
TRBJ2-1,TRBV5-4,.,TRBD1,TGTGCCAGCAGCTTGGACAGGGGGGTACCAGACGATGAGCAGTTCTTC,CASSLDRGVPDDEQFF
TRBJ1-2,TRBV6-5,.,.,TGTGCCAGCAGTTACTCGAGAGGGCGTGGAAGCTATGGCTACACCTTC,CASSYSRGRGSYGYTF
TRBJ2-1,TRBV5-1,.,TRBD2,TGCGCCAGCAGCTTGGCCATCGGTAGCGGGGGGGTTCCTGAGCAGTTCTTC,CASSLAIGSGGVPEQFF
TRBJ2-5,TRBV11-2,.,TRBD1,TGTGCCAGCAGCTTGGTGGGACAGGGCGGGACCCAGTACTTC,CASSLVGQGGTQYF
TRBJ2-7,TRBV20-1,few,.,TGCAGTGCTTCTTCAGGACAGGAGCAGTACTTC,CSASSGQEQYF
TRBJ1-1,TRBV30,.,.,TGTGCCTGGAGTGTAACGATGGGCGCTGAAGCTTTCTTT,CAWSVTMGAEAFF
TRBJ2-7,TRBV5-5,.,TRBD1,TGTGCCAGCAGAGTACCGGGACAGTCATACGAGCAGTACTTC,CASRVPGQSYEQYF
TRBJ1-2,TRBV5-1,.,TRBD1,TGCGCCAGCAGCTTCGCCGGGACAGGGGGCGAAGGCTACACCTTC,CASSFAGTGGEGYTF
TRBJ2-2,TRBV6-4,.,TRBD1,TGTGCCAGCAGTCCGGCAGGGGGCGACAGACAGAACACCGGGGAGCTGTTTTTT,CASSPAGGDRQNTGELFF
TRBJ2-2,TRBV2,.,TRBD2,TGTGCCAGCAGTGATAGCGGGGAGGGCGGGGAGCTGTTTTTT,CASSDSGEGGELFF
TRBJ1-5,TRBV12-3/TRBV12-4,once,.,TGTGCCAGCACTTTTGCGGGGGGTCAGCCCCAGCATTTT,CASTFAGGQPQHF
TRBJ1-2,TRBV5-1,.,TRBD1,TGCGCCAGCAGCGAAACCGGGACAGGGGGTTTGGACTATGGCTACACCTTC,CASSETGTGGLDYGYTF
TRBJ2-1,TRBV5-6,.,.,TGTGCCAGCAGCTTGGCCCAGGGCCGGCTAAGGGACAATGAGCAGTTCTTC,CASSLAQGRLRDNEQFF
TRBJ1-2,TRBV11-3,.,TRBD1,TGTGCCAGCAGCTTAGGCCCGGGACAGAACTATGGCTACACCTTC,CASSLGPGQNYGYTF
TRBJ2-7,TRBV13,few,TRBD1,TGTGCCAGCAGCTTAGGATTGAAGGGGACAGAATACGAGCAGTACTTC,CASSLGLKGTEYEQYF
TRBJ2-3,TRBV7-2,.,.,TGTGCCAGCAGCTCCGAACACACAGATACGCAGTATTTT,CASSSEHTDTQYF
TRBJ2-1,TRBV7-9,.,TRBD2,TGTGCCAGCAGCTTAAAAGGGAGGGCGGAGGGTGAGCAGTTCTTC,CASSLKGRAEGEQFF
TRBJ2-2,TRBV6-1,.,.,TGTGCCAGCAGTGAGGGCCGTTACCCTGGGGAGCTGTTTTTT,CASSEGRYPGELFF
TRBJ1-5,TRBV7-3,.,.,TGTGCCAGCAGCTTAACGCACGGTCAGCCCCAGCATTTT,CASSLTHGQPQHF
TRBJ1-1,TRBV11-3,.,.,TGTGCCAGCAGCTCCACCTTTGACAAGCTGAACACTGAAGCTTTCTTT,CASSSTFDKLNTEAFF
TRBJ1-5,TRBV5-6,.,.,TGTGCCAGCAGCCTAGGGGACCCCGGGAGCCCCCAGCATTTT,CASSLGDPGSPQHF
TRBJ2-7,TRBV5-6,once,TRBD1,TGTGCCAGCAGCGGGGACAGTGCCTACGAGCAGTACTTC,CASSGDSAYEQYF
TRBJ1-4,TRBV7-8,.,.,TGTGCCAGCAGCTCTGCAGGGGTATGGGAAAAACTGTTTTTT,CASSSAGVWEKLFF